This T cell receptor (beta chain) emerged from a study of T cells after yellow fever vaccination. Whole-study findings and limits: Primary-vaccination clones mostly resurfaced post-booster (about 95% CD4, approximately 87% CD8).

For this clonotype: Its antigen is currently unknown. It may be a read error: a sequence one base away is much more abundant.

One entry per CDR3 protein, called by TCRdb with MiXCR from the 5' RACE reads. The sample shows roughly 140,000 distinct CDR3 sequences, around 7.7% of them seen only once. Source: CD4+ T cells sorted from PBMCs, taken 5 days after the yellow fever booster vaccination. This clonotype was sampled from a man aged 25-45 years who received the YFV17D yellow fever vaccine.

The CDR3 coding sequence is TGTGCCAGCGGGGTCGGACAAGCGGGAGACAATGAGCAGTTCTTC. Protein: CASGVGQAGDNEQFF. V usage is TRBV10-3 and J usage is TRBJ2-1; 8 positions agree with TRBD2. CDR1 and CDR2 (germline): ENHRY, SYGVKD. This CDR3 has 15 residues. J gave up 5 bases and V 10 bases, and 13 bases lay outside the gene matches.